This T cell receptor (beta chain) originates from a study of blood T cell repertoires in COVID-19. Authors' processing steps: Amplification with reference gene primers provided the estimates of nucleated cell counts. The assay was immunoSEQ multiplex PCR, and TCRdb's table has in-frame clones only and misses some. V and J calls and clone size are as listed in that table; D and trimming were resolved from the DNA. This sample has under 150,000 clones, with 81% found just once. The CDR3 length is 14 residues. Trimming cost V 4 bases and J 7 bases; bases outside gene matches: 9. Germline V gene data show CDR1 as LGHDT and CDR2 as YNNKEL (reference sequence).

This receptor was taken from a man aged 45-60 years with acute or convalescent COVID-19. The rearrangement links TRBV3-1 (or the pseudogene TRBV3-2) to TRBJ2-7, with TRBD2 identical over 8 bases. The specimen was peripheral blood. The CDR3 loop is CASSLSGGSTEQYF. CDR3 nucleotides: TGTGCCAGCAGCCTCTCGGGGGGGTCGACGGAGCAGTACTTC.